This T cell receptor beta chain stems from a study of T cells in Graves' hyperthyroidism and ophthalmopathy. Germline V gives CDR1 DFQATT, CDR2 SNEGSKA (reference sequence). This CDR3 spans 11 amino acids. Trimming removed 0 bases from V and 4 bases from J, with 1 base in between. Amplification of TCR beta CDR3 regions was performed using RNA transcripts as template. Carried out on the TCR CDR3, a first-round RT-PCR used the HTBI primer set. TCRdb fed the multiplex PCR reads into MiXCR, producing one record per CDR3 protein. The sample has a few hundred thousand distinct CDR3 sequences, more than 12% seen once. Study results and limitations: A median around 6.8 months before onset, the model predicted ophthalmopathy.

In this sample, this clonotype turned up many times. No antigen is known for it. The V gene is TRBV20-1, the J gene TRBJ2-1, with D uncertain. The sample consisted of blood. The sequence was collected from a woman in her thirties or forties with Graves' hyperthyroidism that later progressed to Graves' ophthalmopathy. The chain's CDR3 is CSAREYNEQFF. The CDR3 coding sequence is TGCAGTGCTAGAGAATACAATGAGCAGTTCTTC.